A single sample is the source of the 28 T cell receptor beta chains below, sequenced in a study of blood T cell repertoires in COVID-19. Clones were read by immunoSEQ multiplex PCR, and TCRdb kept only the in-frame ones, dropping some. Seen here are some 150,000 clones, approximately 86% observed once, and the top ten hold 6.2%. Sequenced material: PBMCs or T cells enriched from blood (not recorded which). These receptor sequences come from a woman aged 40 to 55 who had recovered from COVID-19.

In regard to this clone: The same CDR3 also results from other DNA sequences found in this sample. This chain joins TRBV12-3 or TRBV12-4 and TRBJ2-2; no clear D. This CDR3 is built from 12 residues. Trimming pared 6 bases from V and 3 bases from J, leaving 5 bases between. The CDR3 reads CASSPDTGELFF. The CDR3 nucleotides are TGTGCCAGCAGCCCGGACACCGGGGAGCTGTTTTTT.

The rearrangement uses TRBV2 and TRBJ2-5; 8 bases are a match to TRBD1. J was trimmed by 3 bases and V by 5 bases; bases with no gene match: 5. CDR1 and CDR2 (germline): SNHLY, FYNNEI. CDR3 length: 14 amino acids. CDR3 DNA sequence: TGTGCCAGCAGTTTAGACAGGGGCGAAGAGACCCAGTACTTC. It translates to CASSLDRGEETQYF.

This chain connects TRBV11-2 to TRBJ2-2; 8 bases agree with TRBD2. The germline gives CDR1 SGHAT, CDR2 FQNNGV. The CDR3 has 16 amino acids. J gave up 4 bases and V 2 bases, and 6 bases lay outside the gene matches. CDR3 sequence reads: CASSLLLAGFTGELFF. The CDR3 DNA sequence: TGTGCCAGCAGCTTACTCCTAGCGGGCTTCACCGGGGAGCTGTTTTTT. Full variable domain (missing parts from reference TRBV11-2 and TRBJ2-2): EAGVAQSPRYKIIEKRQSVAFWCNPISGHATLYWYQQILGQGPKLLIQFQNNGVVDDSQLPKDRFSAERLKGVDSTLKIQPAKLEDSAVYLCASSLLLAGFTGELFFGEGSRLTVL.

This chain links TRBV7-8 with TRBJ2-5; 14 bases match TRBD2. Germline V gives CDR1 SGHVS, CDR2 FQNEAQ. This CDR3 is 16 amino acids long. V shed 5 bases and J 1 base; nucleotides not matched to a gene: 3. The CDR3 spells CASSLGTSGSQETQYF. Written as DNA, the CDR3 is TGTGCCAGCAGCCTAGGGACTAGCGGGAGCCAAGAGACCCAGTACTTC.

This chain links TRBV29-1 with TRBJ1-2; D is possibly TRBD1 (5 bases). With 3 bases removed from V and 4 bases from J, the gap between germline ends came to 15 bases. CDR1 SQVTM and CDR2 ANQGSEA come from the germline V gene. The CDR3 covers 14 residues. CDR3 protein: CSVDRGAPRYGYTF. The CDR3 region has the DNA TGCAGCGTTGATAGGGGTGCCCCCCGCTATGGCTACACCTTC. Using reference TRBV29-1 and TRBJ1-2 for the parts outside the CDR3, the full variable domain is SAVISQKPSRDICQRGTSLTIQCQVDSQVTMMFWYRQQPGQSLTLIATANQGSEATYESGFVIDKFPISRPNLTFSTLTVSNMSPEDSSIYLCSVDRGAPRYGYTFGSGTRLTVV.

The CDR3 spells CASSLGQGIRNTIYF. The DNA of the CDR3 is TGTGCCAGCAGCTTAGGGCAGGGTATACGGAACACCATATATTTT. The chain employs TRBV7-9 and TRBJ1-3; D possibly corresponds to TRBD1 (5 bases). V gave up 1 base and J gave up 7 bases, with 14 bases separating them. The CDR3 covers 15 residues. CDR1 and CDR2 (germline): SEHNR, FQNEAQ (reference sequence).

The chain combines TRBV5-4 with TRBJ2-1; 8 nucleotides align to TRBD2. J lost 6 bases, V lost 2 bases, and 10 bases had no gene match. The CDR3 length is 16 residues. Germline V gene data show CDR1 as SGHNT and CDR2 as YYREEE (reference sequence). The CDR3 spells CASSFRAGDPRNEQFF. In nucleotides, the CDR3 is TGTGCCAGCAGCTTTCGAGCGGGAGACCCTCGCAATGAGCAGTTCTTC.

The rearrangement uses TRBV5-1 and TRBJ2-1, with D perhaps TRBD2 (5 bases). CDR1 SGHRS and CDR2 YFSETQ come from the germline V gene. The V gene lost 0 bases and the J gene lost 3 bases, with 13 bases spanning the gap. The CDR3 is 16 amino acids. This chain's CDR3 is CASSLEPAANYNEQFF. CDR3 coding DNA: TGCGCCAGCAGCTTGGAGCCAGCGGCGAACTACAATGAGCAGTTCTTC.

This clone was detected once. The CDR3 nucleotides read TGTGCCAGCAGTATCGTCAGGGGGGCGAACACCGGGGAGCTGTTTTTT. The encoded protein is CASSIVRGANTGELFF. V is TRBV2 and J is TRBJ2-2; maybe TRBD1 (7 bases). Trimming removed 5 bases at V and 0 bases at J, with 13 bases between. CDR3 length: 16 residues. CDR1 and CDR2 (germline): SNHLY, FYNNEI.

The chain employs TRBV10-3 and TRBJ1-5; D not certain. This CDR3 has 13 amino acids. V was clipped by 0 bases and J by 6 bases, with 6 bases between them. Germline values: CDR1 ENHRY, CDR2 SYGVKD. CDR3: CAISESQAQPQHF. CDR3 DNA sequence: TGTGCCATCAGTGAGTCGCAGGCTCAGCCCCAGCATTTT.

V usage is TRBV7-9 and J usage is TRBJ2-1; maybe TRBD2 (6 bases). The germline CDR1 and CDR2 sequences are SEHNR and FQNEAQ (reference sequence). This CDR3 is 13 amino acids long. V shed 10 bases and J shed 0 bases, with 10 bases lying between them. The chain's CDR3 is CAIADSSYNEQFF. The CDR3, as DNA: TGTGCCATAGCGGATAGCTCCTACAATGAGCAGTTCTTC.

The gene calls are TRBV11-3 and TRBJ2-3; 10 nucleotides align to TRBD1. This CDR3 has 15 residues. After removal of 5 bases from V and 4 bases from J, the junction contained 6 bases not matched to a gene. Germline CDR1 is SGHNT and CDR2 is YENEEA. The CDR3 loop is CASSAGTGVADTQYF. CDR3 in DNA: TGTGCCAGCAGCGCCGGGACAGGGGTGGCAGATACGCAGTATTTT. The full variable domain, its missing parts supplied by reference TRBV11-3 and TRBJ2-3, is EAGVVQSPRYKIIEKKQPVAFWCNPISGHNTLYWYLQNLGQGPELLIRYENEEAVDDSQLPKDRFSAERLKGVDSTLKIQPAELGDSAVYLCASSAGTGVADTQYFGPGTRLTVL.

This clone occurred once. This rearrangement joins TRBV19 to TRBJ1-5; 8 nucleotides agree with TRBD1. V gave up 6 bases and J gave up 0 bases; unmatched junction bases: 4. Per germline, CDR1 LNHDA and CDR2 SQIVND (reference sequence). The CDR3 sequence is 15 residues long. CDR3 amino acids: CASRKDRASNQPQHF. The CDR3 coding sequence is TGTGCCAGTAGAAAGGACAGGGCTAGCAATCAGCCCCAGCATTTT. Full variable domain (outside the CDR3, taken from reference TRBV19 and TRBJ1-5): DGGITQSPKYLFRKEGQNVTLSCEQNLNHDAMYWYRQDPGQGLRLIYYSQIVNDFQKGDIAEGYSVSREKKESFPLTVTSAQKNPTAFYLCASRKDRASNQPQHFGDGTRLSIL.

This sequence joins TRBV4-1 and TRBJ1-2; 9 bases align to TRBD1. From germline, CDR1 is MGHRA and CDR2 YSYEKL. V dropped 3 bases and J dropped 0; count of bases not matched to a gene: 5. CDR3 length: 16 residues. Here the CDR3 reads CASSQWTGVANYGYTF. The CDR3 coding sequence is TGCGCCAGCAGCCAGTGGACAGGGGTTGCTAACTATGGCTACACCTTC.

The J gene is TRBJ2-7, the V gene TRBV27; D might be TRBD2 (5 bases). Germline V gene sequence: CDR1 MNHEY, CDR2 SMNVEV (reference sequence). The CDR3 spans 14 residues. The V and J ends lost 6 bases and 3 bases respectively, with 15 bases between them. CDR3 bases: TGTGCCAGCAGCCAAACTAGGAGCGGCTACGAGCAGTACTTC. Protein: CASSQTRSGYEQYF.

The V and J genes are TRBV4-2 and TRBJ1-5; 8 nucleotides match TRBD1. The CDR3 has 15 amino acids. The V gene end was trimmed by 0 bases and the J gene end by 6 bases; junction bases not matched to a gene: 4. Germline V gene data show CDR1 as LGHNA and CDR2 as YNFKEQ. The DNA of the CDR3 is TGTGCCAGCAGCCAAGAGGTGACAGGGGTTCAGCCCCAGCATTTT. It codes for CASSQEVTGVQPQHF.

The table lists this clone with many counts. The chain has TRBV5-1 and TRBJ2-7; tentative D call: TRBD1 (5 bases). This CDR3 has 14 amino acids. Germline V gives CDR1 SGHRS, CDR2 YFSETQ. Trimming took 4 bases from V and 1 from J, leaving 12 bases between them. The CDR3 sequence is CASSPTAISYEQYF. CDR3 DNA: TGCGCCAGCAGCCCGACAGCAATATCCTACGAGCAGTACTTC.

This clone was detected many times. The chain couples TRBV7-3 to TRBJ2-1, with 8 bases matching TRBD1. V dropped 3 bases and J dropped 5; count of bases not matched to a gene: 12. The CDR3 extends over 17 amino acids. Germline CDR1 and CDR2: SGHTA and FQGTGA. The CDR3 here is CASSFLPTGGRDNEQFF. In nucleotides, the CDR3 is TGTGCCAGCAGCTTTCTCCCAACAGGGGGAAGAGACAATGAGCAGTTCTTC.

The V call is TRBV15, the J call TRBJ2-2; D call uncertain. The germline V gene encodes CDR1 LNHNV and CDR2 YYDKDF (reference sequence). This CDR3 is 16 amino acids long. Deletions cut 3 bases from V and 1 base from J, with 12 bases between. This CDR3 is CATSSPYHMNTGELFF. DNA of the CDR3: TGTGCCACCAGCAGCCCCTATCATATGAACACCGGGGAGCTGTTTTTT.

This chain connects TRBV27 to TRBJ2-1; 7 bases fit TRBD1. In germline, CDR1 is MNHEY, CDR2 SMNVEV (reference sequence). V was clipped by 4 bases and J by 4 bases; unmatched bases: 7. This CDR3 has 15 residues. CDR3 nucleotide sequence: TGTGCCAGCAGTTCCCCCGGGACAGAGTACAATGAGCAGTTCTTC. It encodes CASSSPGTEYNEQFF.

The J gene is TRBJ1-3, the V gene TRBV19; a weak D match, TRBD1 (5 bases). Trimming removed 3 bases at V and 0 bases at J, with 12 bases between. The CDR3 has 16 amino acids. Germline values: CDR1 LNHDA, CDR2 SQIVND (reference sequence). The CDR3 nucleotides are TGTGCCAGTAGTATCGACAAGGGGTTCTCTGGAAACACCATATATTTT. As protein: CASSIDKGFSGNTIYF.

The CDR3 sequence is CASSQEQGAVHEQYF. DNA for the CDR3: TGTGCCAGCAGCCAAGAGCAGGGGGCAGTTCACGAGCAGTACTTC. J is TRBJ2-7 and V is TRBV14, with 8 nucleotides matching TRBD1. The V and J ends lost 0 bases and 5 bases, in that order; junction bases with no gene match: 6. The CDR3 is made up of 15 amino acids. CDR1 is SGHDN and CDR2 is FVKESK in the germline V gene. Full variable domain (rest looked up from reference TRBV14 and TRBJ2-7): EAGVTQFPSHSVIEKGQTVTLRCDPISGHDNLYWYRRVMGKEIKFLLHFVKESKQDESGMPNNRFLAERTGGTYSTLKVQPAELEDSGVYFCASSQEQGAVHEQYFGPGTRLTVT.

The CDR3 DNA follows: TGCGCCAGCAGCTTGGAAGGGAGCTCTGGAAACACCATATATTTT. This sequence encodes CASSLEGSSGNTIYF. The rearrangement links TRBV5-1 to TRBJ1-3; D is ambiguous. The V and J ends lost 0 bases and 0 bases respectively, with 7 bases between them. The CDR3 is 15 amino acids. From germline, CDR1 is SGHRS and CDR2 YFSETQ.

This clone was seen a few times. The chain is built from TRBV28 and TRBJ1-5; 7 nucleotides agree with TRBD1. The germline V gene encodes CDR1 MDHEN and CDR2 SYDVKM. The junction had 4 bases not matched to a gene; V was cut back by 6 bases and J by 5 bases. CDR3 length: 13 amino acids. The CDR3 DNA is TGTGCCAGCAGGCAGGGGGTCCATCAGCCCCAGCATTTT. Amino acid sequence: CASRQGVHQPQHF. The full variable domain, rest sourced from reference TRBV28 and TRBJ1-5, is DVKVTQSSRYLVKRTGEKVFLECVQDMDHENMFWYRQDPGLGLRLIYFSYDVKMKEKGDIPEGYSVSREKKERFSLILESASTNQTSMYLCASRQGVHQPQHFGDGTRLSIL.

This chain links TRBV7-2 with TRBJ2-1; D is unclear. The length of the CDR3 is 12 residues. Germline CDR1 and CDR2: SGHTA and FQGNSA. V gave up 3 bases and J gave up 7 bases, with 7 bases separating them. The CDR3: CASSFLTNEQFF. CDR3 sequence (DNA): TGTGCCAGCAGCTTTTTGACTAATGAGCAGTTCTTC.

CDR3 sequence reads: CASSSVGDDYEQYF. The CDR3 region has the DNA TGTGCCAGCAGCTCCGTCGGGGATGATTACGAGCAGTACTTC. The chain joins TRBV14 to TRBJ2-7; perhaps TRBD2 as D (5 bases). The V gene's germline CDR1 is SGHDN and CDR2 FVKESK. This CDR3 comprises 14 residues. Trimming cost V 5 bases and J 4 bases, with 15 bases left between them.

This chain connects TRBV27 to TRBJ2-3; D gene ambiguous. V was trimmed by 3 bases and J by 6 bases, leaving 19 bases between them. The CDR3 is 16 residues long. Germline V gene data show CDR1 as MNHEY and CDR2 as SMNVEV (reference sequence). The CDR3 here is CASSFRIPRQADTQYF. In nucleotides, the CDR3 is TGTGCCAGCAGTTTCAGAATCCCCCGTCAGGCGGATACGCAGTATTTT.

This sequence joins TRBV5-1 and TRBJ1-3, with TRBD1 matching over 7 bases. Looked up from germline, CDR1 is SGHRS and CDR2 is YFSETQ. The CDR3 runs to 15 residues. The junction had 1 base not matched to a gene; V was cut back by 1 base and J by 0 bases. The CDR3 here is CASSLTGDSGNTIYF. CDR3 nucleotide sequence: TGCGCCAGCAGCTTGACAGGGGACTCTGGAAACACCATATATTTT.